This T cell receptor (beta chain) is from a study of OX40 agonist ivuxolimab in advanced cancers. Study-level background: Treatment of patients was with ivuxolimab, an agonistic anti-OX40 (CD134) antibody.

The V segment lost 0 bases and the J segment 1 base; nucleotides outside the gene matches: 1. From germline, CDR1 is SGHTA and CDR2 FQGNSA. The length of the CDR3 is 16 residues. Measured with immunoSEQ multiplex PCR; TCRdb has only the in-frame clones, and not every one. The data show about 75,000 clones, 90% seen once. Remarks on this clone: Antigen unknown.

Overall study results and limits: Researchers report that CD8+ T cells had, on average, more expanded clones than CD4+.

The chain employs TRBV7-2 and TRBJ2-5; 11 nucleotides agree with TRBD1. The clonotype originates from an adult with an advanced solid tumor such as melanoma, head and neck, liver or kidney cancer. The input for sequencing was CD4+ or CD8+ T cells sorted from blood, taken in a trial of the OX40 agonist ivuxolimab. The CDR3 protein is CASSLAGTGGQETQYF. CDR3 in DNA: TGTGCCAGCAGCTTAGCGGGGACAGGGGGCCAAGAGACCCAGTACTTC.